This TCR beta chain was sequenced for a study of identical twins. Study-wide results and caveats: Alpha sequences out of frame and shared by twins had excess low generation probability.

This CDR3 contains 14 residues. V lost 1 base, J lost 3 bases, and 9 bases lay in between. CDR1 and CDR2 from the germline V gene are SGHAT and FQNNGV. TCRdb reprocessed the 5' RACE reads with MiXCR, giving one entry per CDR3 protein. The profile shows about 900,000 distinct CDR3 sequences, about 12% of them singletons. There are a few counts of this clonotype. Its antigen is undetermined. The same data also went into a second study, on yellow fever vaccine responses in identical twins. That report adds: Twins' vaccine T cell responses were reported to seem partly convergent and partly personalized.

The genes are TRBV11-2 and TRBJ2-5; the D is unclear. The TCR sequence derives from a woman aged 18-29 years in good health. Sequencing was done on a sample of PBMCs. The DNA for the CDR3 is TGTGCCAGCAGCTTAGGGGTTCTAAAAGAGACCCAGTACTTC. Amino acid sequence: CASSLGVLKETQYF.